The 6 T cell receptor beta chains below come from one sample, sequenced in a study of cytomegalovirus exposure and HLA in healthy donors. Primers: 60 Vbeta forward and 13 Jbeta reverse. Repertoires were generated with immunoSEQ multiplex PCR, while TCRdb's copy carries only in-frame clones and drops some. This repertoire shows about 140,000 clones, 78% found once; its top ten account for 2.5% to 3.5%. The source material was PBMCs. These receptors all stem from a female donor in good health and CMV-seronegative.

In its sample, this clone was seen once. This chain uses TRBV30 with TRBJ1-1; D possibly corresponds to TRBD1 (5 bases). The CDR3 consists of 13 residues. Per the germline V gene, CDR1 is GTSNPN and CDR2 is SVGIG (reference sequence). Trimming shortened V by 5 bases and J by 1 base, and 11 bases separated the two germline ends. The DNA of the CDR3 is TGTGCCTGGGAGGACACCCCGAACACTGAAGCTTTCTTT. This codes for CAWEDTPNTEAFF.

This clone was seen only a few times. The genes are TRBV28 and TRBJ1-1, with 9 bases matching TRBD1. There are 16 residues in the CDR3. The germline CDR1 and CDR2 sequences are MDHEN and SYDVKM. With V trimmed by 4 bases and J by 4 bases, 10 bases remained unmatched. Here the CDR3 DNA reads TGTGCCAGCAGTTCGCGCCTGGGACAGGGCCGCACTGAAGCTTTCTTT. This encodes CASSSRLGQGRTEAFF.

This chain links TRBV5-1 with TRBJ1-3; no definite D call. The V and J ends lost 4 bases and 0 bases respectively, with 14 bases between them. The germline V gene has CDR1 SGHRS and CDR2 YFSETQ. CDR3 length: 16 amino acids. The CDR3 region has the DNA TGCGCCAGCAGCCGCGGGTCCTCTCACTCTGGAAACACCATATATTTT. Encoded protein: CASSRGSSHSGNTIYF.

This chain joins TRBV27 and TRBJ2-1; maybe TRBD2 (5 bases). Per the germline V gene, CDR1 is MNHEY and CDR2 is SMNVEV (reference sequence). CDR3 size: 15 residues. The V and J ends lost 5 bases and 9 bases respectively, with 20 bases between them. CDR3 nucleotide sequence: TGTGCCAGCAGTGCCTTGATGGGCCCCCGGGGTGAGCAGTTCTTC. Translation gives CASSALMGPRGEQFF.

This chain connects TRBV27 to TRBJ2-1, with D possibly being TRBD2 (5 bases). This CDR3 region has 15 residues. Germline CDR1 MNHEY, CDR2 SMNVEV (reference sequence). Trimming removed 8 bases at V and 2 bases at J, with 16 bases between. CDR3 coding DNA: TGTGCCAGCTCTCCCCCCCGGGGTGCCTACAATGAGCAGTTCTTC. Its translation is CASSPPRGAYNEQFF.

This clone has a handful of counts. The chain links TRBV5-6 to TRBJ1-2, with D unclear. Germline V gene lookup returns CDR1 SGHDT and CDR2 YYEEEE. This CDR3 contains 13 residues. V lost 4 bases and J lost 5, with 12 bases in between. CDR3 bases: TGTGCCAGCAGCCTGGGAACAAGTTATGGCTACACCTTC. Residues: CASSLGTSYGYTF.